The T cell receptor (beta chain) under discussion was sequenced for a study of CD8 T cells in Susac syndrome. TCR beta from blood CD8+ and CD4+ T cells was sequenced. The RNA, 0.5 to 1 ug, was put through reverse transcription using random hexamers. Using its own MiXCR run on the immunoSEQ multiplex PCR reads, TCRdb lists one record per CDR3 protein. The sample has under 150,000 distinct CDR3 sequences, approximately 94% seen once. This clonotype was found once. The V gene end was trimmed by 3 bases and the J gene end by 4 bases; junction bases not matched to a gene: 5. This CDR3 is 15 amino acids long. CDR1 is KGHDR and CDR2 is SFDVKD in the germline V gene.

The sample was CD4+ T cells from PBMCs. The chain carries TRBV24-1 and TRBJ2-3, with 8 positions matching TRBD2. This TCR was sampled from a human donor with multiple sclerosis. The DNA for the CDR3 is TGTGCCACCAGTGATGCGGCGGGGGGCCCAGATACGCAGTATTTT. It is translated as CATSDAAGGPDTQYF.